This T cell receptor (beta chain) is from a study of liver allograft versus peripheral blood T cells. The wider study: Comparing T cell receptor repertoires in transplanted livers with those in recipients' peripheral blood was part of the design. Findings of the study overall: Liver allograft T cell receptor repertoires were reported to differ from peripheral blood repertoires.

Each CDR3 protein is one row after TCRdb ran MiXCR on the reads. This table holds several thousand distinct CDR3 sequences, 15% to 20% found once. Regarding this clonotype: Its antigen is still unknown.

This clonotype originated in a human patient who had a liver transplant. The graft donor may account for some of the T cells.

CDR3 bases: TGTGCCTGGACAGGGGTGATGAACTATGGCTACACCTTC. Its translation: CAWTGVMNYGYTF. V is TRBV30 and J is TRBJ1-2, with D maybe TRBD1 (6 bases). Trimming removed 4 bases from V and 2 bases from J, with 11 bases in between. CDR3 length: 13 amino acids. Per the germline V gene, CDR1 is GTSNPN and CDR2 is SVGIG (reference sequence).